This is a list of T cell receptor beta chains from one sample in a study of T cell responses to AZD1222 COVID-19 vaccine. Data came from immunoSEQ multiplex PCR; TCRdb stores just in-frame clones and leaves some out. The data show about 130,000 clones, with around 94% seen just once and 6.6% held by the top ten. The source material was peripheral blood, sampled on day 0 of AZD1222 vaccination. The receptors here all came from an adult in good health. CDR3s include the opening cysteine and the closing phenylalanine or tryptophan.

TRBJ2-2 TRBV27 CASTKSRQGAGAGELFF
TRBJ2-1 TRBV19 CASSIAGLRSSYNEQFF
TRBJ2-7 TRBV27 CASRSTMRGFEQYF
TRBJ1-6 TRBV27 CASSLLGGALNSPLHF
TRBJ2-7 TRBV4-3 CASSLQREGPYEQYF
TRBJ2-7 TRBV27 CASSPRPGLAGVYEQYF
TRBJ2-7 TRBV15 CATSRDRPRGLPYEQYF
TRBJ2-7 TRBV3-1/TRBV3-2 CASSQEGHRYEQYF
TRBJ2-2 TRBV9 CASSGVGTDPTGELFF
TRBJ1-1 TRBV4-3 CASSQETGLEAFF
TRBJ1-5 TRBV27 CASSRGTPVGTHQPQHF
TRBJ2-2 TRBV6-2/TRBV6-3 CASSYANRKPNTGELFF
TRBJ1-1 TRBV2 CAAHPNRSPEAFF
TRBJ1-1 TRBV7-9 CASSLMDGNTEAFF
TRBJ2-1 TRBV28 CASRSSGVGQFF
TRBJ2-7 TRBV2 CASSDGGRNRYEQYF
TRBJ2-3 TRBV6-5 CASRGTSGARDTQYF
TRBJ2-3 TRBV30 CAWSVGFGGPYTDTQYF
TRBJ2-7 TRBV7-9 CASSANRQPPYEQYF
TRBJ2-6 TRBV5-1 CASSLGSGANVLTF
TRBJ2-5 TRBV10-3 CAISESLPQETQYF
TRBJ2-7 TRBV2 CASSGAGTSITGFLRQYF
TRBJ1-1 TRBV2 CAITGDWTEAFF